Below are 17 T cell receptor beta chains sequenced from a single sample in a study of CD8+CD57+ T cells in acquired aplastic anemia. Genomic DNA, serving as template, underwent TCR beta VDJ and CDR3 profiling. TCRdb fed the reads into MiXCR, producing one record per CDR3 protein. Of under 200,000 distinct CDR3 sequences in the sample, about 60% were seen once. The specimen sequenced was sorted CD4+, CD8+, or CD8+CD57+ T cells (not recorded which) from PBMCs. Receptors were obtained from a human donor in good health.

The chain joins TRBV20-1 to TRBJ2-7; TRBD1 matches 10 bases. The CDR3 is 15 residues long. The V gene end was trimmed by 1 base and the J gene end by 5 bases; junction bases not matched to a gene: 8. Germline values: CDR1 DFQATT, CDR2 SNEGSKA (reference sequence). The CDR3 DNA follows: TGCAGTGCTAGAGGGGGAGGACAGGGGGTAAACGAGCAGTACTTC. Its protein product is CSARGGGQGVNEQYF.

Only a few counts were recorded for this clonotype. The V call is TRBV2, the J call TRBJ1-1, with TRBD1 as a possible D gene (6 bases). Trimming stripped 3 bases from V and 1 base from J, with 15 bases between. Germline V gene data show CDR1 as SNHLY and CDR2 as FYNNEI. The CDR3 has 16 residues. In nucleotides, the CDR3 is TGTGCCAGCAGTGACCCCGCACAGGGTTGGAACACTGAAGCTTTCTTT. Translating it yields CASSDPAQGWNTEAFF.

V usage is TRBV15 and J usage is TRBJ2-3; D might be TRBD1 or TRBD2, each matching 6 bases. With 8 bases removed from V and 5 bases from J, the gap between germline ends came to 11 bases. CDR3 size: 12 residues. CDR1 is LNHNV, CDR2 YYDKDF, per germline (reference sequence). This CDR3 is CATSKGGDTQYF. Written as DNA, the CDR3 is TGTGCCACCTCCAAGGGGGGAGATACGCAGTATTTT.

This chain uses TRBV7-9 with TRBJ2-1; the D is unclear. V lost 8 bases and J 0 bases, leaving 8 bases between the germline ends. Per the germline V gene, CDR1 is SEHNR and CDR2 is FQNEAQ (reference sequence). The CDR3 loop spans 13 amino acids. The CDR3 loop reads CASCESSYNEQFF. CDR3 sequence (DNA): TGTGCCAGCTGCGAGAGCTCCTACAATGAGCAGTTCTTC. The variable domain in full, with the rest retrieved from reference TRBV7-9 and TRBJ2-1, is DTGVSQNPRHKITKRGQNVTFRCDPISEHNRLYWYRQTLGQGPEFLTYFQNEAQLEKSRLLSDRFSAERPKGSFSTLEIQRTEQGDSAMYLCASCESSYNEQFFGPGTRLTVL.

The chain links TRBV5-1 to TRBJ1-1, with a possible D match to TRBD1 (5 bases). In germline, CDR1 is SGHRS, CDR2 YFSETQ. This CDR3 comprises 14 residues. The V end lost 4 bases, the J end lost 7 bases, and 17 bases lay between the germline ends. CDR3 DNA: TGCGCCAGCAGCCTGACTAACGGTGGGGGTGAAGCTTTCTTT. Its translation is CASSLTNGGGEAFF.

The rearrangement links TRBV20-1 to TRBJ2-6; D is ambiguous. CDR1 is DFQATT and CDR2 is SNEGSKA in the germline V gene (reference sequence). The CDR3 length is 13 residues. With 0 bases removed from V and 4 bases from J, the gap between germline ends came to 4 bases. The CDR3 DNA reads TGCAGTGCTAGAGATCTGGGGGCCAACGTCCTGACTTTC. This gives the protein CSARDLGANVLTF.

The DNA of the CDR3 is TGTGCCAGCAGTCAAAATAGACAGGTTCGTCGTGAAAAACTGTTTTTT. Translated: CASSQNRQVRREKLFF. This chain uses TRBV2 with TRBJ1-4; possible D gene TRBD1, 6 bases. The CDR3 covers 16 residues. In germline, CDR1 is SNHLY, CDR2 FYNNEI. V dropped 5 bases and J dropped 7 bases, with 20 bases sitting between them.

This chain joins TRBV24-1 and TRBJ1-2; D is ambiguous. The CDR3 has 14 residues. Germline V gene lookup returns CDR1 KGHDR and CDR2 SFDVKD. Trimming stripped 5 bases from V and 5 bases from J, with 14 bases between. The DNA for the CDR3 is TGTGCCACCAGTGCAGGACGGAGAATATATGGCTACACCTTC. Translation: CATSAGRRIYGYTF.

This clonotype was seen once. The gene calls are TRBV29-1 and TRBJ2-7; 8 nucleotides agree with TRBD2. Trimming cost V 4 bases and J 1 base; bases outside gene matches: 9. The CDR3 spans 15 residues. Germline V gene sequence: CDR1 SQVTM, CDR2 ANQGSEA. CDR3 sequence reads: CSVGIPAGVSYEQYF. In nucleotides, the CDR3 is TGCAGCGTTGGGATCCCAGCGGGAGTGTCCTACGAGCAGTACTTC.

This clonotype was seen at least ten times. The chain joins TRBV5-1 to TRBJ2-1; 7 bases fit TRBD2. Germline V gene sequence: CDR1 SGHRS, CDR2 YFSETQ. After removal of 0 bases from V and 3 bases from J, the junction contained 6 bases not matched to a gene. This CDR3 has 16 amino acids. The DNA for the CDR3 is TGCGCCAGCAGCTTGGTAGGCAGCGGGGTCTACAATGAGCAGTTCTTC. This encodes CASSLVGSGVYNEQFF.

This clonotype appeared many times. The chain uses TRBV7-6 and TRBJ2-2; 7 bases are shared with TRBD2. Germline values: CDR1 SGHVS, CDR2 FNYEAQ. This CDR3 is built from 16 residues. V shed 5 bases and J 2 bases; nucleotides not matched to a gene: 8. Here the CDR3 DNA reads TGTGCCAGCAGCCCTAGTGGGAGGGTCAACACCGGGGAGCTGTTTTTT. This translates into CASSPSGRVNTGELFF.

The chain is built from TRBV10-3 and TRBJ1-2; TRBD1 might be the D (6 bases). CDR1 ENHRY and CDR2 SYGVKD come from the germline V gene. The CDR3 extends over 14 amino acids. V was clipped by 9 bases and J by 2 bases, with 16 bases between them. CDR3: CAILQGSGNYGYTF. DNA for the CDR3: TGTGCCATATTACAGGGCTCAGGAAACTATGGCTACACCTTC.

This clonotype turned up a few times. The rearrangement uses TRBV19 and TRBJ2-7; 10 bases line up with TRBD2. Germline loops: CDR1 LNHDA, CDR2 SQIVND (reference sequence). This CDR3 contains 15 residues. The J segment lost 3 bases and the V segment lost 3 bases, leaving 5 bases of the junction unmatched. The CDR3 DNA sequence: TGTGCCAGTAGTATTGGTGCTAGCGGGAGCTACGAGCAGTACTTC. Amino acids: CASSIGASGSYEQYF.

A word on this clonotype: A clone one base away is much larger, so this may be a read error. The CDR3 DNA reads as TGTGCCAGCAGCTCAGACTCGACCTCCTGCAATGAGCAGTTCTTC. Translation gives CASSSDSTSCNEQFF. This sequence joins TRBV11-1 and TRBJ2-1, with D uncertain. Germline CDR1 is SGHAT and CDR2 is FQDESV (reference sequence). This CDR3 has 15 residues.

With respect to this clonotype: Likely a read error: the CDR3 ends without its conserved phenylalanine or tryptophan. The V call is TRBV20-1, the J call TRBJ2-1, with 8 bases lining up with TRBD1. The CDR3 runs to 14 residues. The germline V gene encodes CDR1 DFQATT and CDR2 SNEGSKA (reference sequence). With V trimmed by 3 bases and J by 4 bases, 5 bases remained unmatched. The CDR3, as DNA: TGCAGTGCTAGGGACAGGGCGGGTTACAATGAGCAGTTCTCC. This sequence encodes CSARDRAGYNEQFS.

The V gene is TRBV7-9, the J gene TRBJ2-4, with D possibly being TRBD1 (6 bases). V shed 7 bases and J shed 0 bases, with 16 bases lying between them. The CDR3 has 16 residues. Germline CDR1 reads SEHNR; CDR2 reads FQNEAQ (reference sequence). The CDR3 region is CASTTTAGEAKNIQYF. As DNA, the CDR3 is TGTGCCAGCACCACGACGGCAGGGGAAGCCAAAAACATTCAGTACTTC.

The chain links TRBV25-1 to TRBJ2-7; TRBD1 matches 10 bases. Germline values: CDR1 MGHDK, CDR2 SYGVNS. Trimming removed 6 bases from V and 8 bases from J; junction bases left unmatched: 7. This CDR3 region has 13 residues. The CDR3, as DNA: TGTGCCAGCAGCTCGGGACAGGGGTGGCAGCAGTACTTC. It encodes CASSSGQGWQQYF.